This T cell receptor beta chain was captured in a study of T cell responses to AZD1222 COVID-19 vaccine. Libraries were prepared by immunoSEQ multiplex PCR; TCRdb keeps only in-frame clonotypes and omits some of them. The table records over 130,000 clones, roughly 92% of them present only once. Germline assignment: CDR1 MDHEN and CDR2 SYDVKM. V lost 4 bases and J lost 6, with 10 bases in between. This CDR3 has 13 amino acids. Study-wide findings and caveats: Nearly half of the spike-specific TCRs reportedly recognize variant regions that carry no mutations. Sampled repertoires all dated from after the peak T cell response. At study baseline, merely a handful of AZD1222 recipients were seropositive.

Investigators merged groups given second doses at roughly 4 or roughly 12 weeks. About this clone itself: Its specificity is not known.

The genes are TRBV28 and TRBJ2-1; D remains ambiguous. This TCR came from an adult who received the AZD1222 COVID-19 vaccine. The sequencing used peripheral blood, collected 28 days after the second AZD1222 dose. This CDR3 is CASSSMLVNEQFF. DNA of the CDR3: TGTGCCAGCAGTTCGATGCTAGTCAATGAGCAGTTCTTC.